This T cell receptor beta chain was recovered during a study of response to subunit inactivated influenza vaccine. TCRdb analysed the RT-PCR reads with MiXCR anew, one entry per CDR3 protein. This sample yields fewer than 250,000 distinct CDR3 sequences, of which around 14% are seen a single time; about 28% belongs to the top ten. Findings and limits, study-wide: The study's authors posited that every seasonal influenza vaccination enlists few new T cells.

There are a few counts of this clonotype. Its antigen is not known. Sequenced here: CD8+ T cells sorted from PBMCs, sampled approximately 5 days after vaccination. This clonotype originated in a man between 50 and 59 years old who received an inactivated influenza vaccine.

CDR3 DNA: TGCAGTGCTAGAGAGAGCGACGCGAACACCCAGTACTTC. It encodes CSARESDANTQYF. The J gene is TRBJ2-5, the V gene TRBV20-1, with D uncertain. The ends were cut back, 0 bases at V and 8 bases at J, with 13 bases in the middle. The CDR3 is 13 residues long. The V gene's germline CDR1 is DFQATT and CDR2 SNEGSKA (reference sequence).